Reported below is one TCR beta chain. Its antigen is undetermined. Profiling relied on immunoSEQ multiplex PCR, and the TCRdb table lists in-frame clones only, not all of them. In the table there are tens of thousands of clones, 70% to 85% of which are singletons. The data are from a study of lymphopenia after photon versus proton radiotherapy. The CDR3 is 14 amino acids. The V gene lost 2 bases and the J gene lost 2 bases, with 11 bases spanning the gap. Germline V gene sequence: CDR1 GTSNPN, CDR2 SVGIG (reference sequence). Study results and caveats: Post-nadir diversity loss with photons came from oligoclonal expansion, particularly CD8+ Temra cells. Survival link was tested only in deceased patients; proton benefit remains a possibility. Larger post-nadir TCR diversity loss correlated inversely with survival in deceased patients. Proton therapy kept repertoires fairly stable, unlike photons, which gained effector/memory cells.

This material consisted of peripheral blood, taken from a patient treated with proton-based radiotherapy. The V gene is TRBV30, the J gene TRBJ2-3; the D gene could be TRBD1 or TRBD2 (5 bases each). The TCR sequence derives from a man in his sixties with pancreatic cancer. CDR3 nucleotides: TGTGCCTGGAGTAGAGTGGGACCCACAGATACGCAGTATTTT. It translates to CAWSRVGPTDTQYF.